This TCR beta chain derives from a study of post-analysis software for immune sequencing data. Study-wide findings and caveats: The study found significantly lower normalized Chao1 diversity in multiple sclerosis patients than in controls. Controls had lower frequencies than patients of four or five TRBV segments, which included TRBV5-6, TRBV5-1 and TRBV20-1.

Notes on this clonotype: Its antigen is not identified.

Per the germline V gene, CDR1 is SNHLY and CDR2 is FYNNEI. With 4 bases clipped from V and 6 bases from J, the junction kept 9 bases outside the gene matches. This CDR3 has 15 residues. Unique molecular identifiers were present in the TCR beta cDNA libraries. Input populations of about 0.85 to 11 million T cells gave rise to a few hundred thousand cDNA molecules. Each CDR3 protein is one row after TCRdb ran MiXCR on the PCR reads. The repertoire holds hundreds of thousands of distinct CDR3 sequences, roughly 27% seen once, with roughly 0.57% in the top ten. Sequenced input: blood. The chain carries TRBV2 and TRBJ2-1, with 7 bases that match TRBD2. The receptor's source is a girl aged 10 to 17 with multiple sclerosis. The CDR3 loop reads CASSGVGGGVNEQFF. The CDR3 DNA follows: TGTGCCAGCAGTGGAGTCGGGGGAGGGGTCAATGAGCAGTTCTTC.